This T cell receptor beta chain appears in the sequencing data of a study of T cell responses to AZD1222 COVID-19 vaccine. Assay: immunoSEQ multiplex PCR; the TCRdb copy retains only in-frame clones and omits some. The table records some 120,000 clones, approximately 93% of them present only once. Germline lookup yields CDR1 MNHEY and CDR2 SVGAGI. The ends were cut back, 4 bases at V and 3 bases at J, with 16 bases in the middle. The CDR3 spans 16 residues. The chain is built from TRBV6-5 and TRBJ2-1, with a tentative D call TRBD1 (5 bases). The material was peripheral blood, obtained on day 0 of AZD1222 vaccination. The TCR comes from an adult in good health. The CDR3 is CASSLTYRTIYNEQFF. CDR3 coding DNA: TGTGCCAGCAGTTTAACCTACAGGACCATCTACAATGAGCAGTTCTTC.